The TCR beta chain described here comes from a study of HIV-infected children after antiretroviral therapy interruption. Study-level background: Children had CD4+ above 500, viral load below 50 copies/ml, either treatment arm.

V was cut by 4 bases and J by 2 bases, with 9 bases left in between. Germline CDR1 and CDR2: SGHDN and FVKESK. There are 13 residues in the CDR3. The TCR library was built from RNA with a 3' RACE protocol and unique molecular identifiers. TCRdb fed the 3' RACE reads into MiXCR, producing one record per CDR3 protein. The table lists approximately 96,000 distinct CDR3 sequences, roughly 6.4% of them singletons. This clonotype turned up a few times. Treatment of the sample: PENTA 11 planned treatment interruption arm or continuous ART arm. The rearrangement links TRBV14 to TRBJ2-7; possible D gene TRBD2, 5 bases. This receptor was taken from a pool of human donors with HIV. Sequenced material: CD45RA+ CD4+ T cells from PBMCs, pooled from several time points, taken from a donor given antiretroviral therapy, either interrupted or continuous. Subset: naive CD4+ CD45RA+ CD45RO- T cells. The CDR3 region is CASSRGSTYEQYF. The CDR3, as DNA: TGTGCCAGCAGCCGCGGGTCTACCTACGAGCAGTACTTC.